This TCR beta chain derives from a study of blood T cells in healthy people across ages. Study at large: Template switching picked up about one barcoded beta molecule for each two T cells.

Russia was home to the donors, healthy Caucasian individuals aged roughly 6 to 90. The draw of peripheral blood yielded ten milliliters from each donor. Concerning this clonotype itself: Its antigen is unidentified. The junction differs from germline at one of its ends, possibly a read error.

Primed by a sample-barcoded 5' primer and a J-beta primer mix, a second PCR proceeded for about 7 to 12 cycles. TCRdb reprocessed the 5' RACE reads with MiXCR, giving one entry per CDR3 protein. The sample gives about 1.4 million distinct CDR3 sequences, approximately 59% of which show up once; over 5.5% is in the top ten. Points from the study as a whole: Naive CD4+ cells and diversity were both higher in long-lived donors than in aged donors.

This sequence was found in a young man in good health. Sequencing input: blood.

The CDR3 bases are TGCGCCAGTAGCCCTGGGGGGACGTGGAATGAGCAGTTCTTC. Amino acids: CASSPGGTWNEQFF. This chain connects TRBV4-1 to TRBJ2-1; possible D gene TRBD2, 6 bases. The CDR3 covers 14 residues. Germline V gives CDR1 MGHRA, CDR2 YSYEKL.